This T cell receptor beta chain was recovered during a study of PD-1 blockade in classical Hodgkin lymphoma. Concerning this clone: What it binds is not known.

TCRdb's copy holds only in-frame clones and misses some; the assay was immunoSEQ multiplex PCR. This sample has about 30,000 clones, with 85% found just once. Each of the patients experienced relapse following autologous stem cell transplantation, and their brentuximab vedotin exposure differed. Magnetic negative selection was used to purify CD4+ T cells from thawed PBMCs. Germline V gene data show CDR1 as LNHDA and CDR2 as SQIVND (reference sequence). V was shortened by 7 bases and J by 0 bases, with 16 bases between the two germline ends. CDR3 length: 16 residues. Study-level results: Relative to healthy donors, newly diagnosed patients reportedly had lower baseline TCR diversity, which was reported as lower still in relapsed/refractory patients. The drivers behind the repertoire differences, possibly disease activity or prior therapy, remain undefined. After ASCT, patients who started nivolumab under 1 year later were excluded.

Sequenced material: CD4+ T cells from blood, taken at baseline. The sequence was obtained from a human donor with classical Hodgkin lymphoma. The gene calls are TRBV19 and TRBJ2-1; D gene unclear. DNA for the CDR3: TGTGCCAGTACCCCCTATAGCACCTCCTCCTACAATGAGCAGTTCTTC. This sequence encodes CASTPYSTSSYNEQFF.